This TCR beta chain was recovered during a study of T cells in Graves' hyperthyroidism and ophthalmopathy. There were TCR beta CDR3 regions amplified from RNA transcripts. The study used the HTBI primer set for a first-round RT-PCR of the TCR CDR3. Using its own MiXCR run on the multiplex PCR reads, TCRdb lists one record per CDR3 protein. The sample has about 700,000 distinct CDR3 sequences, 45% seen once; the top ten hold 7% to 7.5%. Comments on this clonotype: The antigen is unknown.

CDR3 length: 16 residues. From germline, CDR1 is MGHDK and CDR2 SYGVNS. The V segment lost 6 bases and the J segment 2 bases; nucleotides outside the gene matches: 10. Whole-study findings and limits: The model's output predicted ophthalmopathy at a median of around 6.9 months prior to onset. Most thyroid clonotypes that were expanded above 0.001 also turned up in blood.

The rearrangement links TRBV25-1 to TRBJ2-7; TRBD1 agrees at 10 bases. Sequencing was carried out using peripheral blood or thyroid tissue (not recorded which). This TCR was recovered from an adult man with Graves' disease, either hyperthyroidism or ophthalmopathy (not recorded which). CDR3 nucleotide sequence: TGTGCCAGCAGCCCCTACCCGGACAGGGGGGCCTACGAGCAGTACTTC. Translated, it gives CASSPYPDRGAYEQYF.